The clone carrying this T cell receptor beta chain was seen many times. Via MiXCR, TCRdb re-called the 5' RACE reads, giving one row per CDR3 protein. The table has approximately 490,000 distinct CDR3 sequences, 20% to 25% seen once. This record belongs to a study of identical twins. Another study also made use of these data, one on yellow fever vaccine responses in identical twins.

Sequenced: CD4+ T cells sorted from blood. This TCR derives from a woman aged 18 to 35 in good health.

This chain's CDR3 is CASSLGETGIEQFF. DNA of the CDR3: TGCGCCAGCAGCTTGGGAGAGACAGGGATTGAGCAGTTCTTC. V usage is TRBV5-1 and J usage is TRBJ2-1; 7 bases are a match to TRBD1. The length of the CDR3 is 14 residues. V lost 0 bases and J lost 9; bases outside the gene matches: 6. Germline lookup yields CDR1 SGHRS and CDR2 YFSETQ. Full variable domain (rest looked up from reference TRBV5-1 and TRBJ2-1): KAGVTQTPRYLIKTRGQQVTLSCSPISGHRSVSWYQQTPGQGLQFLFEYFSETQRNKGNFPGRFSGRQFSNSRSEMNVSTLELGDSALYLCASSLGETGIEQFFGPGTRLTVL.